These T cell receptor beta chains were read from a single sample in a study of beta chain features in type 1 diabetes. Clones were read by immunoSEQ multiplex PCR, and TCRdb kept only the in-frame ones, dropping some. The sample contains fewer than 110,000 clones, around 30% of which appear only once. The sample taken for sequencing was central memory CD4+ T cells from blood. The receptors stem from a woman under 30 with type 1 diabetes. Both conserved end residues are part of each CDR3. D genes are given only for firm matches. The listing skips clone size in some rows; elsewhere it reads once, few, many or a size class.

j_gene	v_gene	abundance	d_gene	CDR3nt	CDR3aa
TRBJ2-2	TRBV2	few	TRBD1	TGTGCCAGCAGGCGGAACGGACAGGCCGGGGAGCTGTTTTTT	CASRRNGQAGELFF
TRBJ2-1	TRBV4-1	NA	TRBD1	TGCGCCAGCAGCCAGAGGACAGGGGATGAGCAGTTCTTC	CASSQRTGDEQFF
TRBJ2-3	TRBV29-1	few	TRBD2	TGCAGCGTTGGGGGAACGGGACTAGCGGGAGGCACAGATACGCAGTATTTT	CSVGGTGLAGGTDTQYF
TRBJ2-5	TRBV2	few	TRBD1	TGTGCCAGCAGAACCACAGGGGGCTGGCAAGAGACCCAGTACTTC	CASRTTGGWQETQYF
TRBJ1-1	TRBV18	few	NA	TGTGCCAGCTCCCAAGGGGGAAAAGAAGCTTTCTTT	CASSQGGKEAFF
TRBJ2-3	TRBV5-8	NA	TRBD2	TGTGCCAGCAGCTTAGCGGGAGGGCAAACAGATACGCAGTATTTT	CASSLAGGQTDTQYF
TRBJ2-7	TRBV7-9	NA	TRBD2	TGTGCCAGCAGCCGGGGACTAGCGGGAGGCAACGAGCAGTACTTC	CASSRGLAGGNEQYF
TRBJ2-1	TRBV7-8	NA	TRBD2	TGTGCCAGCAGCTCTCTACCCGGGCTAGCGGGAGGGAGTGAGCAGTTCTTC	CASSSLPGLAGGSEQFF
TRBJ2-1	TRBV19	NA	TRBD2	TGTGCCAGTAAACCGTTACTAGCGGGAGGCGGCAATGAGCAGTTCTTC	CASKPLLAGGGNEQFF
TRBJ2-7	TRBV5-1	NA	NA	TGCGCCAGCAGCTCTACGCAGGGAAACTACGAGCAGTACTTC	CASSSTQGNYEQYF
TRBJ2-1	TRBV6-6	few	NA	TGTGCCAGCAGCCGGGGTGGGGGAGGCAAGCTACGTGAGCAGTTCTTC	CASSRGGGGKLREQFF
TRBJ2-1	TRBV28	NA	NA	TGTGCCAGCCAGCGATGGGATGAGCAGTTCTTC	CASQRWDEQFF
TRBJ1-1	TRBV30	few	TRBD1	TGTGCCTGGAGTATAACAGGGGAGAACACTGAAGCTTTCTTT	CAWSITGENTEAFF
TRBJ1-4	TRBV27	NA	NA	TGTGCCAGCAGCCCACGAAGACAGGCAACTAATGAAAAACTGTTTTTT	CASSPRRQATNEKLFF
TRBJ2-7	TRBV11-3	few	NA	TGTGCCAGCAGCTTAGACACGGGGACTCATTCCTACGAGCAGTACTTC	CASSLDTGTHSYEQYF
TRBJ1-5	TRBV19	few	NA	TGTGCCAGTAGTATTTCCAGGGGCGCCAATCAGCCCCAGCATTTT	CASSISRGANQPQHF
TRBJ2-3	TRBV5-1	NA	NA	TGCGCCAGCAGCACCTCCCGGCAGGGAGATACGCAGTATTTT	CASSTSRQGDTQYF
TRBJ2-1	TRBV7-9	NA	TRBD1	TGTGCCAGCAGCTTAGGTTCGAGACAGGGCTACAATGAGCAGTTCTTC	CASSLGSRQGYNEQFF
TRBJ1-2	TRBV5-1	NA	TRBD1	TGCGCCAGCAGCTTGGCCCCCGGACAGGGGATTCCTTATGGCTACACCTTC	CASSLAPGQGIPYGYTF
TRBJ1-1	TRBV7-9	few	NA	TGCGCCAGCAGCCAAGGTCAGGGGAACACTGAAGCTTTCTTT	CASSQGQGNTEAFF
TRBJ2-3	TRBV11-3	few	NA	TGTGCCAGCAGCTTAGGAGGTAGTTCCATAAACACAGATACGCAGTATTTT	CASSLGGSSINTDTQYF
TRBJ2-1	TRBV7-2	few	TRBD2	TGTGCCAGCAGCGACGGACTAGCGACCAGGCTGTTCTTC	CASSDGLATRLFF
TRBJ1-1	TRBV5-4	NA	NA	TGTGCCAGCAGCATTGGGCCGAACACTGAAGCTTTCTTT	CASSIGPNTEAFF
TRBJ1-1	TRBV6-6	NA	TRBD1	TGTGCCAGCAGTCGACAGGGGAAAGGTATGAACACTGAAGCTTTCTTT	CASSRQGKGMNTEAFF
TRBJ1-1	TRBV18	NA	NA	TGTGCCAGCTCACCACGGTCAGTGAACACTGAAGCTTTCTTT	CASSPRSVNTEAFF
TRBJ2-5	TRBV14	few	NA	TGTGCCAGCAGCCAAGGGGACTCCCGCCGGGCGGAGACCCAGTACTTC	CASSQGDSRRAETQYF
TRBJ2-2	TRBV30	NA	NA	TGTGCCTGGAGTGTAACAGACACCGGGGAGCTGTTTTTT	CAWSVTDTGELFF
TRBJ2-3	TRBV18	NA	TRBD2	TGTGCCAGCTCACCTTTTGGTACTAGCGGGAGCACAGATACGCAGTATTTT	CASSPFGTSGSTDTQYF
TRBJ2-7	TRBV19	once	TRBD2	TGTGCCAGTAGTTCCCCCAAGGGAGGGAGCTCCTACGAGCAGTACTTC	CASSSPKGGSSYEQYF
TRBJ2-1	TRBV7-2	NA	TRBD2	TGTGCCAGCAGCTTCGCGGGAAGAGGGGCGGGAGGGCCTAGAAATGAGCAGTTCTTC	CASSFAGRGAGGPRNEQFF
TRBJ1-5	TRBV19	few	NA	TGTGCCAGTAGTATAAGTCGCGGCAGGGACAATCAGCCCCAGCATTTT	CASSISRGRDNQPQHF
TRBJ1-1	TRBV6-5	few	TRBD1	TGTGCCAGCGGGAGGACAGGGTCGGCCACTGAAGCTTTCTTT	CASGRTGSATEAFF
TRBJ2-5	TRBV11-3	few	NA	TGTGCCAGCAGCTCTCGGGAGACCCAGTACTTC	CASSSRETQYF
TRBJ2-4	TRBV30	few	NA	TGTGCCTGGAGGCGGTCTGGAAACATTCAGTACTTC	CAWRRSGNIQYF
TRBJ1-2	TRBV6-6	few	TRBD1	TGTGCCAGCAGTTACCTAGATCCGGGACAGGGGGCCGGTACCTTC	CASSYLDPGQGAGTF
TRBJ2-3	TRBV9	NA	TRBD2	TGTGCCAGCAGCGTAGGACTAGCGGGAGGGCCAGCAGATACGCAGTATTTT	CASSVGLAGGPADTQYF
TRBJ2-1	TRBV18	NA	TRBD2	TGTGCCAGCTCACCCCCCGGGGGGGGTCAGTTCTTC	CASSPPGGGQFF
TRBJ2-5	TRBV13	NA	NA	TGTGCCAGCAGCCGAAGGACAGGCGGAGGGTGGCAGTACTTC	CASSRRTGGGWQYF
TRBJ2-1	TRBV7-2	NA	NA	TGTGCCAGCAGCCCTACGGACGCGGGGTACTCCTACAATGAGCAGTTCTTC	CASSPTDAGYSYNEQFF
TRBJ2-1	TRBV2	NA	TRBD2	TGTGCCAGCAGTGTTTTAGCGGGAGTAGGTGAGCAGTTCTTC	CASSVLAGVGEQFF
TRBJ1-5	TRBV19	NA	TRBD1	TGTGCCAGTAGCGGGACAGGAGGTGGTAGCAATCAGCCCCAGCATTTT	CASSGTGGGSNQPQHF
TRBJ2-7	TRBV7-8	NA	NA	TGTGCCAGCAGCGCCCAGGGGCCGCTCTACGAGCAGTACTTC	CASSAQGPLYEQYF
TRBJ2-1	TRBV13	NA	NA	TGTGCCAGCTTTTCAACAGGGTTCAATGAGCAGTTCTTC	CASFSTGFNEQFF
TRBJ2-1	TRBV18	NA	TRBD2	TGTGCCAGCTCACTCGGGACTAGCGGGAGCGATGAGCAGTTCTTC	CASSLGTSGSDEQFF
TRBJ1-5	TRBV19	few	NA	TGTGCCAGTAGTCCGGCGGGGATTCAAGGCAATCAGCCCCAGCATTTT	CASSPAGIQGNQPQHF